This TCR beta chain was captured by sequencing in a study of blood T cell repertoires in COVID-19. Study overall: Sources were T cells, B-cell-depleted T cells, or PBMCs; the material itself was cDNA or gDNA.

Looked up from germline, CDR1 is SSHAT and CDR2 is FNYEAQ (reference sequence). The CDR3 contains 15 residues. Sequenced by immunoSEQ multiplex PCR; TCRdb stores in-frame clones only, minus some. Here the sample spans roughly 79,000 clones, around 90% being singletons. As to this clone: The junction and the germline gene differ at one end; a read error may be behind it.

The specimen sequenced was peripheral blood. The genes are TRBV7-7 and TRBJ2-1, with 8 bases identical to TRBD1. The clonotype was recovered from a woman aged 80 or older with active or convalescent COVID-19. The CDR3 DNA is TGTGCTAGCAGCTTAGCAACAGGGGGCTACAATGAGCAGTTCTTC. The encoded protein is CASSLATGGYNEQFF.